This TCR beta chain was obtained from a study of blood T cell repertoires in COVID-19. Study at large: Sites in the United States, Italy and Spain provided acute and convalescent COVID-19 samples. Nucleic acid was either cDNA or gDNA, and it came from T cells, B-cell-depleted T cells, or PBMCs.

The ends were cut back, 2 bases at V and 2 bases at J, with 9 bases in the middle. Germline V lookup: CDR1 SNHLY, CDR2 FYNNEI. This CDR3 is built from 15 residues. In the authors' methods: Amplification of reference gene primers provided the estimated nucleated cell counts. Data came from immunoSEQ multiplex PCR; TCRdb stores just in-frame clones and leaves some out. For V, J and clone size, that table is used; D and trimming come from the DNA. The profile covers 30,000 to 45,000 clones, with 85% to 90% appearing a single time and around 4.9% taken by the ten largest. The rearrangement joins TRBV2 to TRBJ2-2; possibly TRBD1 for D (5 bases). Specimen: peripheral blood. The source is a woman in her seventies with active COVID-19. For the CDR3, the DNA is TGTGCCAGCAGTGAACTGGGGCCTAACACCGGGGAGCTGTTTTTT. It yields the protein CASSELGPNTGELFF.